The rows below give T cell receptor beta chains drawn from one sample of a study of breast tumors, draining lymph nodes, adjacent tissues. TCRdb re-called the multiplex PCR reads through MiXCR, storing one row per CDR3 protein. This repertoire shows approximately 230,000 distinct CDR3 sequences, less than 45% found once; its top ten account for under 4.5%. Material: axillary lymph node tissue. The origin of the receptors is a female donor with breast cancer. Some clones in this sample may be carry-over from other donors' samples. CDR3s include the opening cysteine and the closing phenylalanine or tryptophan. Each record gives: V gene, J gene, CDR3 length, D gene, clone size, CDR3 DNA, CDR3 protein. The D gene is left open where the match is weak. Clone size is not always given. Where it is, it says once, few, many or a class for expanded clones.

v_gene: TRBV7-2; j_gene: TRBJ1-5; len: 14; d_gene: -; abundance: -; CDR3nt: TGTGCCAGCAGCTTAGGAGGGGGATATCAGCCCCAGCATTTT; CDR3aa: CASSLGGGYQPQHF
v_gene: TRBV6-1; j_gene: TRBJ2-5; len: 12; d_gene: -; abundance: many; CDR3nt: TGTGCCAGCAGTCGGGACACAGAGACCCAGTACTTC; CDR3aa: CASSRDTETQYF
v_gene: TRBV20-1; j_gene: TRBJ2-5; len: 18; d_gene: TRBD2; abundance: -; CDR3nt: TGCAGTGCCAGGGCCCTAGCGGGAGGGAGGAGGAGCCAAGAGATCCAGTACTTC; CDR3aa: CSARALAGGRRSQEIQYF
v_gene: TRBV19; j_gene: TRBJ2-7; len: 14; d_gene: -; abundance: many; CDR3nt: TGTGCCAGTAGTGCCCGGGACTCCTCCTACGAGCAGTACTTC; CDR3aa: CASSARDSSYEQYF
v_gene: TRBV15; j_gene: TRBJ2-1; len: 12; d_gene: TRBD2; abundance: -; CDR3nt: TGTGCCACGGGACTAGCGGGGACTGAGCAGTTCTTC; CDR3aa: CATGLAGTEQFF
v_gene: TRBV24-1; j_gene: TRBJ2-3; len: 16; d_gene: -; abundance: -; CDR3nt: TGTGCCACCAGTGACCCCGGGAGCTCTAGCGCAGATACGCAGTATTTT; CDR3aa: CATSDPGSSSADTQYF
v_gene: TRBV29-1; j_gene: TRBJ2-7; len: 12; d_gene: -; abundance: many; CDR3nt: TGCAGCGTTGGGCCCCTCGGGGGCGAGCAGTACTTC; CDR3aa: CSVGPLGGEQYF
v_gene: TRBV28; j_gene: TRBJ2-2; len: 13; d_gene: -; abundance: -; CDR3nt: TGTGCCAGCAGTCCTACAGGATGGAGGGAGCTGTTTTTT; CDR3aa: CASSPTGWRELFF
v_gene: TRBV11-2; j_gene: TRBJ1-4; len: 13; d_gene: TRBD1; abundance: many; CDR3nt: TGTGCCAGCAGCTTCGGACAGGGCGAAAAACTGTTTTTT; CDR3aa: CASSFGQGEKLFF
v_gene: TRBV28; j_gene: TRBJ2-3; len: 16; d_gene: -; abundance: few; CDR3nt: TGTGCCAGCAGTGATCCCAGAGGAACGACCACAGATACGCAGTATTTT; CDR3aa: CASSDPRGTTTDTQYF
v_gene: TRBV25-1; j_gene: TRBJ1-2; len: 15; d_gene: TRBD1; abundance: many; CDR3nt: TGTGCCAGCAGTGCCCAGGGACAGGGCTACTATGGCTACACCTTC; CDR3aa: CASSAQGQGYYGYTF
v_gene: TRBV20-1; j_gene: TRBJ2-7; len: 14; d_gene: TRBD2; abundance: many; CDR3nt: TGCAGTGCTGGTCTAGCGGGGCGTTCCTACGAGCAGTACTTC; CDR3aa: CSAGLAGRSYEQYF
v_gene: TRBV10-3; j_gene: TRBJ2-5; len: 16; d_gene: TRBD2; abundance: -; CDR3nt: TGTGCCAGCACCAAAGGGTTAGCGGGGGGTGGGGAGACCCAGTACTTC; CDR3aa: CASTKGLAGGGETQYF
v_gene: TRBV6-6; j_gene: TRBJ1-5; len: 16; d_gene: -; abundance: -; CDR3nt: TGTGCCAGCAGTCACACGGGGGGCAAGGGCAATCAGCCCCAGCATTTT; CDR3aa: CASSHTGGKGNQPQHF
v_gene: TRBV5-1; j_gene: TRBJ2-5; len: 15; d_gene: TRBD2; abundance: many; CDR3nt: TGCGCCAGCCGGGATAGCGGGGGGGCTCGAGAGACCCAGTACTTC; CDR3aa: CASRDSGGARETQYF
v_gene: TRBV5-1; j_gene: TRBJ1-6; len: 14; d_gene: -; abundance: -; CDR3nt: TGCGCCAGCAGCTTGAGGGCGGAAAATTCACCCCTCCACTTT; CDR3aa: CASSLRAENSPLHF
v_gene: TRBV2; j_gene: TRBJ2-5; len: 15; d_gene: TRBD1; abundance: -; CDR3nt: TGTGCCAGCAGTGAGGGACAGGGGTCTAAAGAGACCCAGTACTTC; CDR3aa: CASSEGQGSKETQYF
v_gene: TRBV9; j_gene: TRBJ2-5; len: 16; d_gene: TRBD2; abundance: many; CDR3nt: TGTGCCAGCAGCCCAGCAGCGGGGGGGAATAGAGAGACCCAGTACTTC; CDR3aa: CASSPAAGGNRETQYF
v_gene: TRBV5-5; j_gene: TRBJ2-7; len: 14; d_gene: -; abundance: few; CDR3nt: TGTGCCAGCAGCTTTAGTTCACCCGCCTACGAGCAGTACTTC; CDR3aa: CASSFSSPAYEQYF
v_gene: TRBV6-5; j_gene: TRBJ2-7; len: 11; d_gene: -; abundance: many; CDR3nt: TGTGCCAGCAGTGGTCCCTACGAGCAGTACTTC; CDR3aa: CASSGPYEQYF
v_gene: TRBV2; j_gene: TRBJ2-3; len: 15; d_gene: -; abundance: many; CDR3nt: TGTGCCAGCAGTGTAGCGCTAAGGGACACAGATACGCAGTATTTT; CDR3aa: CASSVALRDTDTQYF
v_gene: TRBV3-1; j_gene: TRBJ2-6; len: 16; d_gene: TRBD2; abundance: -; CDR3nt: TGTGCCAGCAGCCATCTCCTAGCGGGAGGGGACAACGTCCTGACTTTC; CDR3aa: CASSHLLAGGDNVLTF
v_gene: TRBV19; j_gene: TRBJ1-2; len: 13; d_gene: -; abundance: many; CDR3nt: TGTGCCAGTACCCCTGTATCGCACTATGGCTACACCTTC; CDR3aa: CASTPVSHYGYTF
v_gene: TRBV6-2/TRBV6-3; j_gene: TRBJ2-7; len: 17; d_gene: TRBD1; abundance: -; CDR3nt: TGTGCCAGCAGTCACTCCCCCCGGGACAGACCTACCTACGAGCAGTACTTC; CDR3aa: CASSHSPRDRPTYEQYF
v_gene: TRBV7-2; j_gene: TRBJ1-6; len: 15; d_gene: TRBD1; abundance: many; CDR3nt: TGTGCCAGCAGCCGTAGACAGGGTCAGAATTCACCCCTCCACTTT; CDR3aa: CASSRRQGQNSPLHF
v_gene: TRBV11-2; j_gene: TRBJ1-1; len: 12; d_gene: -; abundance: few; CDR3nt: TGTGCCAGCAGCCGCGGGGTTACTGAAGCTTTCTTT; CDR3aa: CASSRGVTEAFF
v_gene: TRBV6-5; j_gene: TRBJ1-2; len: 15; d_gene: -; abundance: many; CDR3nt: TGTGCCAGCAGCCGAGATCCGACAGGACGTGGTGGCTACACCTTC; CDR3aa: CASSRDPTGRGGYTF
v_gene: TRBV30; j_gene: TRBJ2-5; len: 16; d_gene: TRBD2; abundance: -; CDR3nt: TGTGCCTGGATCTCTACCCAACTAGCGGGAGTAGAGACCCAGTACTTC; CDR3aa: CAWISTQLAGVETQYF
v_gene: TRBV6-6; j_gene: TRBJ1-1; len: 13; d_gene: -; abundance: -; CDR3nt: TGTGCCAGCAGTCTCGGACGGGACACTGAAGCTTTCTTT; CDR3aa: CASSLGRDTEAFF
v_gene: TRBV19; j_gene: TRBJ1-2; len: 14; d_gene: -; abundance: many; CDR3nt: TGTGCCAGTAGTTCCGGCGCGGGTAACGGTGGCTACACCTTC; CDR3aa: CASSSGAGNGGYTF
v_gene: TRBV19; j_gene: TRBJ2-5; len: 14; d_gene: -; abundance: many; CDR3nt: TGTGCCAGTAGTATAGTGGGGGCGGCAGAGACCCAGTACTTC; CDR3aa: CASSIVGAAETQYF
v_gene: TRBV2; j_gene: TRBJ2-5; len: 15; d_gene: TRBD2; abundance: many; CDR3nt: TGTGCCAGCAGTGATGGGACTAGCTCGAGAGAGACCCAGTACTTC; CDR3aa: CASSDGTSSRETQYF
v_gene: TRBV2; j_gene: TRBJ2-2; len: 14; d_gene: TRBD2; abundance: many; CDR3nt: TGTGCCAGCAGTGAAAGCGGGAGGGCCGGGGAGCTGTTTTTT; CDR3aa: CASSESGRAGELFF
v_gene: TRBV12-3/TRBV12-4; j_gene: TRBJ2-2; len: 13; d_gene: -; abundance: many; CDR3nt: TGTGCCAGCAGAAGACACGACACCGGGGAGCTGTTTTTT; CDR3aa: CASRRHDTGELFF
v_gene: TRBV5-4; j_gene: TRBJ2-7; len: 14; d_gene: -; abundance: -; CDR3nt: TGTGCCAGCAGCTTGGGGCAGGGGACGGGCGAGCAGTACTTC; CDR3aa: CASSLGQGTGEQYF
v_gene: TRBV7-9; j_gene: TRBJ2-6; len: 18; d_gene: TRBD1; abundance: -; CDR3nt: TGTGCCAGCAGCCGGGGACAGGGACGGCGCTCTGGGGCCAACGTCCTGACTTTC; CDR3aa: CASSRGQGRRSGANVLTF
v_gene: TRBV20-1; j_gene: TRBJ2-1; len: 15; d_gene: -; abundance: -; CDR3nt: TGCAGTGCCCCCCCAAGGGGCGCTTCCATGGGTGAGCAGTTCTTC; CDR3aa: CSAPPRGASMGEQFF
v_gene: TRBV10-3; j_gene: TRBJ2-5; len: 13; d_gene: -; abundance: many; CDR3nt: TGTGCCATCAGTGAGGGATTGGCAGAGACCCAGTACTTC; CDR3aa: CAISEGLAETQYF
v_gene: TRBV7-8; j_gene: TRBJ1-5; len: 16; d_gene: -; abundance: many; CDR3nt: TGTGCCAGCAGCTTAGGGGCAGGGGCTCACAATCAGCCCCAGCATTTT; CDR3aa: CASSLGAGAHNQPQHF
v_gene: TRBV6-5; j_gene: TRBJ1-6; len: 16; d_gene: -; abundance: many; CDR3nt: TGTGCCAGCAGTTACTCAGGCGACTCTTTTAATTCACCCCTCCACTTT; CDR3aa: CASSYSGDSFNSPLHF
v_gene: TRBV6-2/TRBV6-3; j_gene: TRBJ2-3; len: 18; d_gene: TRBD2; abundance: -; CDR3nt: TGTGCCAGCAGTTCAGGGACTAGCGGATACCCACGCACAGATACGCAGTATTTT; CDR3aa: CASSSGTSGYPRTDTQYF
v_gene: TRBV4-1; j_gene: TRBJ2-3; len: 19; d_gene: -; abundance: -; CDR3nt: TGCGCCAGCAGCCAAGAAGCCGGGTTTGGAACCTCTAGCACAGATACGCAGTATTTT; CDR3aa: CASSQEAGFGTSSTDTQYF
v_gene: TRBV20-1; j_gene: TRBJ1-5; len: 13; d_gene: -; abundance: -; CDR3nt: TGCAGTGCTAGACCCGCGGGAGGGCAGCCCCAGCATTTT; CDR3aa: CSARPAGGQPQHF
v_gene: TRBV5-1; j_gene: TRBJ1-4; len: 16; d_gene: -; abundance: -; CDR3nt: TGCGCCAGCAGCTTGGCCCGCAGGGGCCCTAATGAAAAACTGTTTTTT; CDR3aa: CASSLARRGPNEKLFF
v_gene: TRBV7-6; j_gene: TRBJ1-3; len: 13; d_gene: -; abundance: many; CDR3nt: TGTGCCAGCAGCTTAGATCGAGGAAACACCATATATTTT; CDR3aa: CASSLDRGNTIYF
v_gene: TRBV7-9; j_gene: TRBJ2-4; len: 16; d_gene: -; abundance: -; CDR3nt: TGTGCCAGCAGCTTAGACCTGGGGATAGGGAAAAACATTCAGTACTTC; CDR3aa: CASSLDLGIGKNIQYF
v_gene: TRBV3-1; j_gene: TRBJ2-2; len: 12; d_gene: -; abundance: -; CDR3nt: TGTGCCAGCAGCCGGTTGAATGGGGAGCTGTTTTTT; CDR3aa: CASSRLNGELFF
v_gene: TRBV18; j_gene: TRBJ2-5; len: 12; d_gene: -; abundance: many; CDR3nt: TGTGCCAGCTCACCAAACCAAGAGACCCAGTACTTC; CDR3aa: CASSPNQETQYF
v_gene: TRBV30; j_gene: TRBJ2-7; len: 12; d_gene: -; abundance: many; CDR3nt: TGTGCCTGGAATGTCAACTCCTACGAGCAGTACTTC; CDR3aa: CAWNVNSYEQYF
v_gene: TRBV9; j_gene: TRBJ2-7; len: 13; d_gene: -; abundance: -; CDR3nt: TGTGCCAGCAGCCAAGAGGGGGCCTACGAGCAGTACTTC; CDR3aa: CASSQEGAYEQYF
v_gene: TRBV24-1; j_gene: TRBJ1-5; len: 15; d_gene: -; abundance: -; CDR3nt: TGTGCCAGCAGTTCCCAGGGTGGGCGCAATCAGCCCCAGCATTTT; CDR3aa: CASSSQGGRNQPQHF
v_gene: TRBV7-2; j_gene: TRBJ2-5; len: 17; d_gene: TRBD2; abundance: many; CDR3nt: TGTGCCAGCAGTTTCATTGGGACTAGCGGGAGCGGGGAGACCCAGTACTTC; CDR3aa: CASSFIGTSGSGETQYF
v_gene: TRBV27; j_gene: TRBJ2-1; len: 15; d_gene: TRBD1; abundance: -; CDR3nt: TGTGCCAGCAGCACCAGACAGGGGGCGCGTAATGAGCAGTTCTTC; CDR3aa: CASSTRQGARNEQFF